This TCR beta chain was retrieved from a study of CD8 T cells in ankylosing spondylitis (dated by TCRdb to the late 2010s). The study in broad terms: To find TCR variants linked to disease, the study profiled T cell receptor beta repertoires in ankylosing spondylitis patients and healthy donors. In total, the full study cohort was made up of 108 healthy donors and about two dozen ankylosing spondylitis patients. Peripheral blood was sampled, and synovial fluid was also collected from ankylosing spondylitis patients.

The CDR3 sequence holds 13 residues, the cysteine and phenylalanine included. Only CDR3 DNA remains: 39 bases, in frame from the first base. The germline V gene sets CDR1 to SQVTM and CDR2 to ANQGSEA. V lost 7 bases and J lost 1 base; the stretch between them is 13 bases long. Sequencer: Illumina HiSeq 2500. Quantitative 5'-RACE with molecular barcodes was the method used to prepare the TCR beta libraries. The paper's data handling went like this. A new computational method, built on a probabilistic model of VDJ rearrangement, was used to identify disease-linked TCR variants. TCRdb trimmed the raw reads at Q25, called clones with MiXCR and kept productive beta chains. Duplicate CDR3 protein sequences are folded into a single record with the most common DNA and genes. TCRdb's processing, not the study's, gives the V and J calls here. The table for this sample lists some 300,000 distinct CDR3 sequences; around 21% of them were counted only once. Approximately 3.7% of the sample is taken by the ten largest.

Findings and caveats that apply to the study as a whole: The disease-linked clones were reported as significantly enriched in matched synovial fluid samples from ankylosing spondylitis patients. A TCR beta motif made up of seven or eight highly homologous amino acid variants appeared to be characteristic of blood from ankylosing spondylitis patients. Some motif variants had previously been reported in the synovial fluid and blood of reactive arthritis patients, which suggests shared mechanisms of disease initiation. In peripheral blood, the disease-linked clones were found at relatively low frequencies and had a CD8+ phenotype.

Concerning this clonotype itself: This receptor's antigen is unknown. No base quality information exists; no much larger clone differs at one position.

In this chain, TRBV29-1 is recombined with TRBJ1-1; TRBD1 is a weak D gene call, 5 bases matching. The receptor comes from a female donor with ankylosing spondylitis or in good health (not recorded which). Sequenced: blood, either unsorted or a sorted T cell fraction (not recorded which). The CDR3 region: CSGRRAANTEAFF. The DNA sequence reads TGCAGCGGTCGCAGGGCCGCGAACACTGAAGCTTTCTTT.